The TCR beta chain described here comes from a study of blood T cell repertoires in COVID-19 (dated by TCRdb to the early 2020s). In the study overall: The collaborator samples originated in the United States, Italy and Spain and spanned the acute and convalescent phases of COVID-19. The prospective study material was composed of cDNA or gDNA derived from T cells, B-cell-depleted T cells, or PBMCs. Subjects who had been exposed to COVID-19, were actively infected with it, or had recovered from it provided the deeply sampled blood TCRbeta repertoires that made up the dataset. The repertoires were released in a freely available public database intended as a resource for research on the immune response to SARS-CoV-2. Samples came from the ongoing ImmuneRACE study (first 160 participants) plus 1,254 subjects from 6 global collaborators. A de-identified subject ID, COVID-19 status, age in years and sex were almost always included in the sample metadata. HLA class I and class II types, where available, came from metadata supplied by the sample provider rather than from assay-based typing.

Results and caveats for the whole study, not just this receptor: How much clinical and demographic metadata was included differed by source and by participant, and the metadata was provided uncurated.

Each collaborating institution followed its own protocols to collect whole blood in K2EDTA tubes. Collaborator samples were shipped for TCRbeta analysis as frozen whole blood, isolated PBMCs, or DNA extracted from either sample type. As regards this clone: What this receptor recognizes is not known. One base away there is no much larger clone; base qualities are not given.

Based on the germline V gene (reference sequence), the CDR1 and CDR2 sequences are LGHDT and YNNKEL. The CDR3 spans 16 residues, from the cysteine through the phenylalanine. Kept here is only the CDR3 DNA, which spans 48 bases and is read in frame from base 1. Relative to germline, V is 4 bases shorter and J is 3 bases shorter, with 17 bases between their ends. The immunoSEQ Assay, a bias-controlled multiplex PCR, was used to amplify TCRbeta CDR3 regions from genomic DNA. The published analysis was carried out like this. The number of nucleated cells in each sample was estimated from the amplification of reference gene primers within the assay. To quantify the absolute abundance of each unique TCRbeta CDR3 rearrangement, sequence reads were collapsed and filtered. Productive Simpson clonality was computed per sample as the square root of Simpson's diversity index over productive rearrangements. Imported from immuneACCESS, the table was reduced by TCRdb to in-frame sequences with V and J called. These copies leave out some clones; in studies compared against another copy, an unresolved V gene accounts for under half, and the cause of the remainder is not known. V, J and clone size reflect that table, while D and trimming were determined from the DNA. Within this sample are just under 100,000 clones, with roughly 86% of them counted one time only. The top ten clonotypes cover 10% to 15% of the sample.

What was sequenced was peripheral blood. The V gene is TRBV3-1 (or the pseudogene TRBV3-2) and the J gene is TRBJ2-3; the D gene is perhaps TRBD1, on 6 matching bases. This receptor was taken from a woman aged 60-70 years in a cohort sampled during active or convalescent COVID-19. The CDR3 corresponds to CASSPIRGSRTDTQYF. In nucleotide form, the sequence is TGTGCCAGCAGCCCGATTAGGGGGAGTCGAACAGATACGCAGTATTTT.